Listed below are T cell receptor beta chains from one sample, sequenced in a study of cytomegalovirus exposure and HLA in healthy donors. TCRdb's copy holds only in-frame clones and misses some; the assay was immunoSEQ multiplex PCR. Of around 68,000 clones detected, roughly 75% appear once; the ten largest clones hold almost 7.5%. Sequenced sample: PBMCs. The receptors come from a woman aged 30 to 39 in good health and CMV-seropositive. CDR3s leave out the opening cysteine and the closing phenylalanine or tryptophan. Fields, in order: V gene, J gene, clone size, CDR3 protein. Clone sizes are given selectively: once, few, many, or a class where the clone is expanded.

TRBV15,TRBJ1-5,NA,ATSREEGGGPQH
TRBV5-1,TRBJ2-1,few,ASSLSPSYNEQF
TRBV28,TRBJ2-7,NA,ASSSALSEQY
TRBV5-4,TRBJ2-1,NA,ASSLGEGSLNEQF
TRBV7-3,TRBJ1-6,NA,ASSLQGQNSPLH
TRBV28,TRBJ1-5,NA,ASTQGVVGNQPQH
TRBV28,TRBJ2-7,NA,ASSPDRAPGYEQY
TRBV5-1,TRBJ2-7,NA,ASSLETISYEQY
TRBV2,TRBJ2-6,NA,ASSLTSGSSGANVLT
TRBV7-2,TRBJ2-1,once,ASSLAGRFGEQF
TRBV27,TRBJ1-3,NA,ASSLAGGGGNTIY
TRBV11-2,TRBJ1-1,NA,ASSQFRGEAF
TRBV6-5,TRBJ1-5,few,ASSWGLRSPQH
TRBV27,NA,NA,ASALSGQRYEQY
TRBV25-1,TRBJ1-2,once,ASSELGTVGYT
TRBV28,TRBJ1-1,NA,ASSFSPGGFYTEAF
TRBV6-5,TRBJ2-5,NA,ASSYIREAQETQY
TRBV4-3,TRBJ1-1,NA,ASSLNRGGTEAF
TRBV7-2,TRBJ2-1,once,ASSLVESSYNEQF
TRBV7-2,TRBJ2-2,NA,ASSLSIGELF
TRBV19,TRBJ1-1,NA,ASSIGGQKNTEAF
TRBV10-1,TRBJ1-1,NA,ASSPKGENTEAF
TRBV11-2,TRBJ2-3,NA,ASSFLAVLSTDTQY
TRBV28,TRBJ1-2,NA,ASSPLRGGNYGYT
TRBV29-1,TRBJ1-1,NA,SAVDKNTEAF
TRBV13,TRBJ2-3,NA,ASSFDRDTQY
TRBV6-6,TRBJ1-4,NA,ASRPKRVDEKLF
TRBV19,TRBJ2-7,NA,ASSIGGTTAYEQY
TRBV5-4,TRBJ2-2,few,ASSLRGSGELF
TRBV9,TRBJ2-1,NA,ASSAGTSGSNQF